This T cell receptor (beta chain) was identified in a study of T cells in Graves' hyperthyroidism and ophthalmopathy. Findings and caveats of the study: Separating ophthalmopathy from stable hyperthyroidism was achieved by a 13 V-J model. The model identified upcoming ophthalmopathy a median about 6.5 months ahead of onset.

This clonotype has ten or more counts. Antigen specificity is unknown. Germline CDR1 is MDHEN and CDR2 is SYDVKM. The ends were cut back, 5 bases at V and 7 bases at J, with 6 bases in the middle. The CDR3 contains 10 residues. Authors of the study amplified TCR beta CDR3 regions from RNA transcripts. The primer set for the first-round RT-PCR of the TCR CDR3 was HTBI. TCRdb re-called the multiplex PCR reads through MiXCR, storing one row per CDR3 protein. The sample carries approximately 380,000 distinct CDR3 sequences, under 20% recorded once. The specimen sequenced was blood. The V call is TRBV28, the J call TRBJ2-7; D remains ambiguous. The clonotype comes from a man between 18 and 35 years old with Graves' ophthalmopathy. Here the CDR3 DNA reads TGTGCCAGCAGTCGGTGGGAGCAGTACTTC. Residues: CASSRWEQYF.